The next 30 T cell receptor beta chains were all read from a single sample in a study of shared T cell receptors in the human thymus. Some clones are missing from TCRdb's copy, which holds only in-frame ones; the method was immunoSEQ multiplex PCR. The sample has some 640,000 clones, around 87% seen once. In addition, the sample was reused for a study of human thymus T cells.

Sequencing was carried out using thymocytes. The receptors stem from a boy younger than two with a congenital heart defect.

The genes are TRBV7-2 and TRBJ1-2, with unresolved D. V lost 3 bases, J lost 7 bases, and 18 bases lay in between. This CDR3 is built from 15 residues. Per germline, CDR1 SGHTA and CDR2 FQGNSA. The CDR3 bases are TGTGCCAGCAGCTTTCCTGTTTGGCAGTCTCGTGGCTACACCTTC. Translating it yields CASSFPVWQSRGYTF.

The CDR3 DNA reads TGTGCCAGCAGCTTGAATCGGTCAGATACGCAGTATTTT. The encoded protein is CASSLNRSDTQYF. This chain connects TRBV5-4 to TRBJ2-3; D is unresolved. There are 13 residues in the CDR3. The V gene's germline CDR1 is SGHNT and CDR2 YYREEE (reference sequence). Trimming took off 1 base at V and 4 bases at J, with 7 bases between the two ends.

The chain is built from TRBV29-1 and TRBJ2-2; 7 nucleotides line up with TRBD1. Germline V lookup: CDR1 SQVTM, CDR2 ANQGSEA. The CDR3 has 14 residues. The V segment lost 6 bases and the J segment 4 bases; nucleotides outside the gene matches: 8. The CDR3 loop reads CSVRQGTGTGELFF. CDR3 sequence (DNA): TGCAGCGTACGACAGGGTACGGGCACCGGGGAGCTGTTTTTT.

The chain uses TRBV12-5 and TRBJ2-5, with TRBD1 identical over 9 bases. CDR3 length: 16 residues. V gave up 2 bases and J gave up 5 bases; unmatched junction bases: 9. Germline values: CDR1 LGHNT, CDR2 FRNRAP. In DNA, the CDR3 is TGTGCTAGTGGTTTGCCTACGGACAGGGGTCGGGAGACCCAGTACTTC. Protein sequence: CASGLPTDRGRETQYF. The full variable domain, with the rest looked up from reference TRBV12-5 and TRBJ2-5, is DARVTQTPRHKVTEMGQEVTMRCQPILGHNTVFWYRQTMMQGLELLAYFRNRAPLDDSGMPKDRFSAEMPDATLATLKIQPSEPRDSAVYFCASGLPTDRGRETQYFGPGTRLLVL.

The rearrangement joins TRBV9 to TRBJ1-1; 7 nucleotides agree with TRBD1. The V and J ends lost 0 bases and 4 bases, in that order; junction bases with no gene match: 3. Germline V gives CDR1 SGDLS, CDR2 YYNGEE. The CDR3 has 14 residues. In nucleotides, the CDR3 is TGTGCCAGCAGCGTAGGACAGGGAGGCACTGAAGCTTTCTTT. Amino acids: CASSVGQGGTEAFF.

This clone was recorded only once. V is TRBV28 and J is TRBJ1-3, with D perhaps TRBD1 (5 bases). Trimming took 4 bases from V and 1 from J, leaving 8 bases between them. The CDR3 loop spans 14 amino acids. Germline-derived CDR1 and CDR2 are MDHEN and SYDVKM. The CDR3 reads CASSCQGSGNTIYF. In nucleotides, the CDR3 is TGTGCCAGCAGTTGTCAGGGATCTGGAAACACCATATATTTT.

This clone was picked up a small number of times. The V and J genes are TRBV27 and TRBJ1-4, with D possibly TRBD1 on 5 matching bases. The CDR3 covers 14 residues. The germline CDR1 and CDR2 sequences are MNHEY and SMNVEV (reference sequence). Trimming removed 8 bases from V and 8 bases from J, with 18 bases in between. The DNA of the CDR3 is TGTGCCAGCTCCCAGACAGTTCTAAAAGAAAAACTGTTTTTT. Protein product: CASSQTVLKEKLFF. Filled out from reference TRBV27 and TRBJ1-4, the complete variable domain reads EAQVTQNPRYLITVTGKKLTVTCSQNMNHEYMSWYRQDPGLGLRQIYYSMNVEVTDKGDVPEGYKVSRKEKRNFPLILESPSPNQTSLYFCASSQTVLKEKLFFGSGTQLSVL.

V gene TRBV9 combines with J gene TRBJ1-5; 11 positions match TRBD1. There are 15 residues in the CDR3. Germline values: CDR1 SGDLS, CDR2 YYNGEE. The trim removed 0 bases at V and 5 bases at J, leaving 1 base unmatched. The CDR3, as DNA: TGTGCCAGCAGCGTAGGGACAGGGGGCGATCAGCCCCAGCATTTT. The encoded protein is CASSVGTGGDQPQHF. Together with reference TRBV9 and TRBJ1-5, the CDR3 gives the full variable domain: DSGVTQTPKHLITATGQRVTLRCSPRSGDLSVYWYQQSLDQGLQFLIQYYNGEERAKGNILERFSAQQFPDLHSELNLSSLELGDSALYFCASSVGTGGDQPQHFGDGTRLSIL.

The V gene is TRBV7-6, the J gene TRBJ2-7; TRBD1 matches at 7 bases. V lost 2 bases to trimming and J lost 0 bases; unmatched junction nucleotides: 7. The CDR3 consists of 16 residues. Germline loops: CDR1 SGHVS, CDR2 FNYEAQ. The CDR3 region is CASSLKRTGSSYEQYF. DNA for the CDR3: TGTGCCAGCAGCTTAAAAAGGACAGGATCCTCCTACGAGCAGTACTTC.

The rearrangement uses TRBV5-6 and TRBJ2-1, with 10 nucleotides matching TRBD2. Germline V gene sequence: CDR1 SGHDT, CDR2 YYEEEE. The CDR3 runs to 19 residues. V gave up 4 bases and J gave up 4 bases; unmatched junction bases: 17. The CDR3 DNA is TGTGCCAGCAGCGCCCGTCTACAGCGGGAGGGCTCCTCGTACAATGAGCAGTTCTTC. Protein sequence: CASSARLQREGSSYNEQFF.

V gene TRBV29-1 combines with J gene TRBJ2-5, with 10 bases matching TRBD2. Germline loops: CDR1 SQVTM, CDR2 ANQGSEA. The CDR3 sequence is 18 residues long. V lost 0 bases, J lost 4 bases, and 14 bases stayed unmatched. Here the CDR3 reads CSVEDLSWKREGAETQYF. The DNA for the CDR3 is TGCAGCGTTGAAGATCTATCCTGGAAGCGGGAGGGCGCAGAGACCCAGTACTTC.

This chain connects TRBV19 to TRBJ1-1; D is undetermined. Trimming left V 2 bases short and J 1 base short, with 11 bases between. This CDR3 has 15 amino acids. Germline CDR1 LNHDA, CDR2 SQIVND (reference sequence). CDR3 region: CASSIQDGENTEAFF. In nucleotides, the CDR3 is TGTGCCAGTAGTATACAGGATGGTGAGAACACTGAAGCTTTCTTT.

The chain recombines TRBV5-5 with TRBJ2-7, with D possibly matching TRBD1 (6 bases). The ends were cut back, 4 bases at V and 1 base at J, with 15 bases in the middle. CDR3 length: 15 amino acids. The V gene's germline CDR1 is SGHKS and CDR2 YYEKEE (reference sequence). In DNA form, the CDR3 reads TGTGCCAGCAGCCCTTGGCCGGGACATTCCTACGAGCAGTACTTC. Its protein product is CASSPWPGHSYEQYF. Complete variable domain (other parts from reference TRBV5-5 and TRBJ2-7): DAGVTQSPTHLIKTRGQQVTLRCSPISGHKSVSWYQQVLGQGPQFIFQYYEKEERGRGNFPDRFSARQFPNYSSELNVNALLLGDSALYLCASSPWPGHSYEQYFGPGTRLTVT.

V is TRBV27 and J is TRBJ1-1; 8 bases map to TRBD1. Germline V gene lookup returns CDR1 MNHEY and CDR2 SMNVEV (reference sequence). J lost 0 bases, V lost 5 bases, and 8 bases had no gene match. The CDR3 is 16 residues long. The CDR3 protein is CASSASVRGLNTEAFF. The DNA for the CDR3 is TGTGCCAGCAGTGCCTCCGTCAGGGGGCTGAACACTGAAGCTTTCTTT.

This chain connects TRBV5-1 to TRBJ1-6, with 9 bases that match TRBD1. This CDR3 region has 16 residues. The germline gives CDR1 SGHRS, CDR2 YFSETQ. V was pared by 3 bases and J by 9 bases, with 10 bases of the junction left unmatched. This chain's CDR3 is CASSSGDGTGCSPLHF. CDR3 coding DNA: TGCGCCAGCAGCTCTGGGGACGGGACAGGGTGTTCACCCCTCCACTTT.

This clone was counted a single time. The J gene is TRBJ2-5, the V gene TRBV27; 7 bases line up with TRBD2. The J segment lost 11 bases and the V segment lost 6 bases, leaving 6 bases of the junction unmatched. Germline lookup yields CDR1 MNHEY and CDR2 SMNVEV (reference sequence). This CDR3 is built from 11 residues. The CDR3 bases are TGTGCCAGCAGACGGGGGGTTGAGCAGTACTTC. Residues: CASRRGVEQYF.

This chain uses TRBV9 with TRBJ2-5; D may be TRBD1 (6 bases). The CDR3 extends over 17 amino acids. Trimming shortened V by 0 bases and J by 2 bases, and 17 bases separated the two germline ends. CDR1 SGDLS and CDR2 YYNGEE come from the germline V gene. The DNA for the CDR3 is TGTGCCAGCAGCGTAGGGGGGCGGCAGGGCCATCAAGAGACCCAGTACTTC. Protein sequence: CASSVGGRQGHQETQYF.

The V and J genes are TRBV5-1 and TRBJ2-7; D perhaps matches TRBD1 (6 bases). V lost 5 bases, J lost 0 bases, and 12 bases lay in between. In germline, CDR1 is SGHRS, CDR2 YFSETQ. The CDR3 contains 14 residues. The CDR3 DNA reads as TGCGCCAGCAGGATCGACAGGAGCTCCTACGAGCAGTACTTC. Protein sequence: CASRIDRSSYEQYF.

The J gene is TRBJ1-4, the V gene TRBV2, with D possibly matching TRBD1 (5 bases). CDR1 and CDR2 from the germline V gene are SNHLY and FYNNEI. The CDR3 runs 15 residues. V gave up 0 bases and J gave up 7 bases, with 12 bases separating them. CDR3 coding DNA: TGTGCCAGCAGTGAAGCACGGGGGTACTCTGAAAAACTGTTTTTT. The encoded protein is CASSEARGYSEKLFF.

The CDR3 reads CASSSAAHRGNTGELFF. The CDR3 region has the DNA TGTGCCAGCAGCTCGGCGGCCCACAGGGGGAACACCGGGGAGCTGTTTTTT. The J gene is TRBJ2-2, the V gene TRBV5-5; 7 bases are a match to TRBD1. The CDR3 loop spans 17 amino acids. Germline-derived CDR1 and CDR2 are SGHKS and YYEKEE (reference sequence). V gave up 3 bases and J gave up 1 base; unmatched junction bases: 9.

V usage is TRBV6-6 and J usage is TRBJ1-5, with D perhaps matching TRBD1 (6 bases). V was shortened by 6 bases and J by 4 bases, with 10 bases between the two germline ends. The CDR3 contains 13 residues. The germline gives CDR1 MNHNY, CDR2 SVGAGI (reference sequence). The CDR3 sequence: CASRRTGNQPQHF. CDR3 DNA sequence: TGTGCCAGCAGGCGTACAGGGAATCAGCCCCAGCATTTT.

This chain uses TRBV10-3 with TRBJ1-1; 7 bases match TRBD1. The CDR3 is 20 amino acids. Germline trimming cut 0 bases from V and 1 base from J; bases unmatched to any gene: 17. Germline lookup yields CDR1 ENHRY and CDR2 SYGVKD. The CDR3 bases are TGTGCCATCAGTGAGTCGTGGGCCGACAGGGTTGGTTTTAGGAACACTGAAGCTTTCTTT. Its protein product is CAISESWADRVGFRNTEAFF.

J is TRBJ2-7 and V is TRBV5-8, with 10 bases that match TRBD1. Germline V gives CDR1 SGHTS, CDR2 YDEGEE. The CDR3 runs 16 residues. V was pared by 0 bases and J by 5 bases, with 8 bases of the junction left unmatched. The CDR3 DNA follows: TGTGCCAGCAGCTTGGCCCCGGGACAGGGGTCCCACGAGCAGTACTTC. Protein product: CASSLAPGQGSHEQYF.

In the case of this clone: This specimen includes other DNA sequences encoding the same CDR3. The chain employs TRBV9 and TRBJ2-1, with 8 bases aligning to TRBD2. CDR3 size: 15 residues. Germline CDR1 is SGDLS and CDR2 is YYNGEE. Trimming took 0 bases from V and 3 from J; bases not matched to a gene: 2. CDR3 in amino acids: CASSVGGTSYNEQFF. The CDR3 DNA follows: TGTGCCAGCAGCGTAGGGGGGACTAGCTACAATGAGCAGTTCTTC.

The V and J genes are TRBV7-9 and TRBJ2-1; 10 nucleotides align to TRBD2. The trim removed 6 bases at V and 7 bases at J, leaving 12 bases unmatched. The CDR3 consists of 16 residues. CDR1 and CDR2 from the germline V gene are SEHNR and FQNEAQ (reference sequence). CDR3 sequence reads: CASRPKILAGSNEQFF. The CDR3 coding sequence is TGTGCCAGCAGACCCAAGATACTAGCGGGGAGTAATGAGCAGTTCTTC. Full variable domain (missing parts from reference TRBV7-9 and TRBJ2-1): DTGVSQNPRHKITKRGQNVTFRCDPISEHNRLYWYRQTLGQGPEFLTYFQNEAQLEKSRLLSDRFSAERPKGSFSTLEIQRTEQGDSAMYLCASRPKILAGSNEQFFGPGTRLTVL.

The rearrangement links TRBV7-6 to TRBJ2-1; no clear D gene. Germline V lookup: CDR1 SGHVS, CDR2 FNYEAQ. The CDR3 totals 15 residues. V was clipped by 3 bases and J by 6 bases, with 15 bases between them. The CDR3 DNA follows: TGTGCCAGCAGCTTTGCCTTCACTAAAAGCAATGAGCAGTTCTTC. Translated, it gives CASSFAFTKSNEQFF. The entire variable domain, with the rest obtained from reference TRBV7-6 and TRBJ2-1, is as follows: GAGVSQSPRYKVTKRGQDVALRCDPISGHVSLYWYRQALGQGPEFLTYFNYEAQQDKSGLPNDRFSAERPEGSISTLTIQRTEQRDSAMYRCASSFAFTKSNEQFFGPGTRLTVL.

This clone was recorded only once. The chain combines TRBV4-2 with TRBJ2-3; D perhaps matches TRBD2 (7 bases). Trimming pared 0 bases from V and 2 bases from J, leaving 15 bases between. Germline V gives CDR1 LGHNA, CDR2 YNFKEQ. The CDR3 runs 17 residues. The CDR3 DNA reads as TGTGCCAGCAGCCAAGACTTGGGCGGGGGCCTCACAGATACGCAGTATTTT. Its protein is CASSQDLGGGLTDTQYF.

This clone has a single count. The CDR3 coding sequence is TGTGCCAGCAGCCAAGAACAACGGGGGGGAGACACAGATACGCAGTATTTT. Translation gives CASSQEQRGGDTDTQYF. The chain has TRBV14 and TRBJ2-3; 8 nucleotides agree with TRBD2. This CDR3 spans 17 amino acids. Germline CDR1 and CDR2: SGHDN and FVKESK. The V segment lost 0 bases and the J segment 2 bases; nucleotides outside the gene matches: 7. The variable domain in full, completed from reference TRBV14 and TRBJ2-3, reads EAGVTQFPSHSVIEKGQTVTLRCDPISGHDNLYWYRRVMGKEIKFLLHFVKESKQDESGMPNNRFLAERTGGTYSTLKVQPAELEDSGVYFCASSQEQRGGDTDTQYFGPGTRLTVL.

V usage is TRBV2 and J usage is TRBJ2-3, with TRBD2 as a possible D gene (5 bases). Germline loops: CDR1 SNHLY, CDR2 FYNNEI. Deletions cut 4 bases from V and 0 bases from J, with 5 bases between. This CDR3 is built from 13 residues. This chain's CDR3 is CASSAGSTDTQYF. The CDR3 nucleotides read TGTGCCAGCAGTGCGGGGAGCACAGATACGCAGTATTTT.

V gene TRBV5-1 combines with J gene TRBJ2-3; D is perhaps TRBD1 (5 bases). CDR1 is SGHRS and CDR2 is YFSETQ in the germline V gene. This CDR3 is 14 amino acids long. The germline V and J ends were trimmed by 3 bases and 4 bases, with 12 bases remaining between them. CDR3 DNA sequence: TGCGCCAGCAGCTATACCAGGGATGCAGATACGCAGTATTTT. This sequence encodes CASSYTRDADTQYF.